The present TCR beta chain was sequenced within a study of T cells after yellow fever vaccination. Study in general: Some fractions had low cell numbers, and these were prepared with SMART-Seq v4 Ultra Low Input.

General observations from the study: Abundant clonotypes (contaminants from the bulk population) could be present in FACS-sorted repertoires.

A single record per CDR3 protein comes from TCRdb applying MiXCR to the 5' RACE reads. This table holds about 260,000 distinct CDR3 sequences, roughly 13% found once. Trimming shortened V by 3 bases and J by 2 bases, and 10 bases separated the two germline ends. Germline V gene sequence: CDR1 DFQATT, CDR2 SNEGSKA (reference sequence). The CDR3 is 13 amino acids. The sample holds a few counts of this clonotype. Its antigen is not known. Sequencing used CD4+ T cells sorted from PBMCs, obtained 45 days after the yellow fever booster vaccination. The V gene is TRBV20-1, the J gene TRBJ1-2; D not certain. The TCR comes from a young man who received the YFV17D yellow fever vaccine. The CDR3 DNA reads as TGCAGTGCTAGGAGTGAGCAAAACTATGGCTACACCTTC. Translated, it gives CSARSEQNYGYTF.